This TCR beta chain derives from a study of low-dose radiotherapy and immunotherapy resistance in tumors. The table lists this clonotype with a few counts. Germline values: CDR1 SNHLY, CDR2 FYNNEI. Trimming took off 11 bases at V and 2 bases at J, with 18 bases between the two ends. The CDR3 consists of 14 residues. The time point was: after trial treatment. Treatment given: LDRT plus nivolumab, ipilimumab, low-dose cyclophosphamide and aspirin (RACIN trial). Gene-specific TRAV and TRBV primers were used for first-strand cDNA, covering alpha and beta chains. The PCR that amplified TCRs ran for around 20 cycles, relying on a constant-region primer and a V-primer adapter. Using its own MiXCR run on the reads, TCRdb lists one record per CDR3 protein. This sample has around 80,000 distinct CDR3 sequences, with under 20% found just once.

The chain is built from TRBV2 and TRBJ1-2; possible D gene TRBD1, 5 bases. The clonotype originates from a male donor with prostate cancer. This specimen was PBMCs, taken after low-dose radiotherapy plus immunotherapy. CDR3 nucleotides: TGTGCCTCTCAACCAGGGCAGGCAAACTATGGCTACACCTTC. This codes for CASQPGQANYGYTF.